The rows below give T cell receptor beta chains drawn from one sample of a study of Graves' ophthalmopathy and Graves' hyperthyroidism. TCRdb re-derived calls from the multiplex PCR reads in MiXCR, one entry per CDR3 protein. The table records about 410,000 distinct CDR3 sequences, 15% to 20% of them present only once. The sequenced sample consisted of peripheral blood. The receptors were sampled from a woman aged 18-29 years with Graves' ophthalmopathy. CDR3s include the opening cysteine and the closing phenylalanine or tryptophan. The order of the fields is CDR3 length, J gene, D gene, V gene, clone size, CDR3 protein, CDR3 DNA. The D gene is left open where the match is weak. Clone size, where shown, is once, few, many, or a class for clones that have expanded.

18,TRBJ1-1,NA,TRBV10-3,many,CAISEPSPVRGGILGAFF,TGTGCCATCAGTGAGCCCAGTCCGGTCCGGGGGGGCATCTTAGGGGCTTTCTTT
16,TRBJ1-2,TRBD1,TRBV11-3,many,CASSLSGTGESYGYTF,TGTGCCAGCAGCTTATCCGGGACAGGGGAGAGCTATGGCTACACCTTC
16,TRBJ1-1,NA,TRBV6-1,many,CASSIWVLNMNTEAFF,TGTGCCAGCAGTATCTGGGTCCTAAATATGAACACTGAAGCTTTCTTT
17,TRBJ2-7,TRBD1,TRBV6-2/TRBV6-3,many,CASSYPNQPGQRYEQYF,TGTGCCAGCAGTTACCCCAACCAGCCGGGACAGAGATACGAGCAGTACTTC
24,TRBJ2-5,TRBD2,TRBV30,many,CAWSGEGPAMSSRGRALVKETQYF,TGTGCCTGGAGTGGGGAAGGGCCGGCCATGTCGTCGCGCGGGAGGGCCTTGGTTAAAGAGACCCAGTACTTC
14,TRBJ1-1,TRBD1,TRBV5-1,many,CASIDRGRSTEAFF,TGCGCCAGTATTGACAGGGGGCGCAGCACTGAAGCTTTCTTT
14,TRBJ2-5,NA,TRBV11-2,once,CASSLVEGTGTQYF,TGTGCCAGCAGCTTAGTGGAGGGCACGGGGACCCAGTACTTC
13,TRBJ2-7,TRBD1,TRBV7-2,many,CASSLLGTGQQYF,TGTGCCAGCAGCTTATTAGGGACAGGGCAGCAGTACTTC
13,TRBJ2-5,NA,TRBV11-2,NA,CASSLNPPETQYF,TGTGCCAGCAGCTTAAACCCCCCAGAGACCCAGTACTTC
14,TRBJ1-1,TRBD1,TRBV20-1,many,CSANSDRGNTEAFF,TGCAGTGCTAACTCGGACAGGGGGAACACTGAAGCTTTCTTT
14,TRBJ1-4,NA,TRBV6-1,many,CASSKGNPNEKLFF,TGTGCCAGCAGTAAGGGTAATCCTAATGAAAAACTGTTTTTT
15,TRBJ2-5,NA,TRBV2,NA,CASRRTGSNQETQYF,TGTGCCAGCAGGAGGACGGGGTCAAACCAAGAGACCCAGTACTTC
15,TRBJ2-7,NA,TRBV28,NA,CASSSSTGSIYEQYF,NA
12,TRBJ2-7,NA,TRBV4-2,many,CASNMGGDEQYF,TGTGCCAGCAACATGGGGGGAGACGAGCAGTACTTC
14,TRBJ1-1,NA,TRBV28,many,CASSPPGPHTEAFF,TGTGCCAGCAGTCCCCCAGGCCCCCACACTGAAGCTTTCTTT
16,TRBJ1-2,TRBD1,TRBV11-2,NA,CASRRTGGATNYGYTF,TGTGCCAGCAGACGAACAGGGGGAGCCACTAACTATGGCTACACCTTC
14,TRBJ2-7,NA,TRBV7-3,many,CASRADRPDSEQYF,TGTGCCAGCAGAGCGGACCGTCCCGACAGTGAGCAGTACTTC
17,TRBJ2-5,TRBD2,TRBV4-2,many,CASSQEARGTSGETQYF,TGTGCCAGCAGCCAAGAAGCTAGGGGGACTAGCGGGGAGACCCAGTACTTC
16,TRBJ2-5,NA,TRBV11-2,NA,CASSLDARHTEETQYF,TGTGCCAGCAGCCTCGATGCAAGACACACCGAAGAGACCCAGTACTTC
14,TRBJ2-4,NA,TRBV6-1,many,CASRPRRGENIQYF,TGTGCCAGCAGACCGCGAAGGGGAGAAAACATTCAGTACTTC
11,TRBJ1-1,NA,TRBV30,many,CAWREGLGAFF,TGTGCCTGGAGGGAGGGGTTGGGAGCTTTCTTT
14,TRBJ2-2,NA,TRBV7-8,many,CASRQTQGTGELFF,TGTGCCAGCAGACAAACGCAGGGCACCGGGGAGCTGTTTTTT
16,TRBJ2-5,TRBD2,TRBV5-4,many,CASSLGLAGKQETQYF,TGTGCCAGCAGCTTGGGACTAGCGGGCAAGCAAGAGACCCAGTACTTC
17,TRBJ2-2,TRBD2,TRBV5-4,NA,CASSLRGGRAKTGELFF,TGTGCCAGCAGCTTGCGGGGCGGGAGGGCGAAAACCGGGGAGCTGTTTTTT
13,TRBJ2-2,NA,TRBV12-3/TRBV12-4,NA,CAISDSNTGELFF,TGTGCCATTTCGGACAGTAACACCGGGGAGCTGTTTTTT
14,TRBJ1-2,NA,TRBV20-1,many,CSARGRRSNYGYTF,TGCAGTGCTAGAGGTCGCAGGTCGAACTATGGCTACACCTTC
15,TRBJ2-7,NA,TRBV12-3/TRBV12-4,many,CASSPTGAGRYEQYF,TGTGCCAGCAGCCCGACTGGCGCTGGGAGATACGAGCAGTACTTC
13,TRBJ2-5,NA,TRBV4-2,many,CASSAPGLETQYF,TGTGCCAGCAGCGCCCCCGGCCTAGAGACCCAGTACTTC
13,TRBJ1-1,TRBD1,TRBV29-1,many,CSTGDRMNTEAFF,TGCAGCACCGGGGACAGGATGAACACTGAAGCTTTCTTT
16,TRBJ2-7,TRBD1,TRBV2,few,CASSDRKTGIFYEQYF,TGTGCCAGCAGTGATCGTAAGACAGGGATATTCTACGAGCAGTACTTC
16,TRBJ2-7,TRBD1,TRBV7-3,NA,CASSLYPGQAIYEQYF,TGTGCCAGCAGCTTATATCCGGGACAGGCCATCTACGAGCAGTACTTC
12,TRBJ1-1,NA,TRBV11-1,many,CASSLEGYEAFF,TGTGCCAGCAGCTTAGAGGGATATGAAGCTTTCTTT
14,TRBJ2-7,NA,TRBV15,many,CSTSRDMGSYEQYF,TGTTCCACCAGCAGAGACATGGGCTCCTACGAGCAGTACTTC
15,TRBJ1-1,NA,TRBV6-5,many,CASRSIRGGDTEAFF,TGTGCCAGCAGATCTATACGTGGGGGCGACACTGAAGCTTTCTTT
16,TRBJ2-5,TRBD1,TRBV12-3/TRBV12-4,many,CASSSITGTGEETQYF,TGTGCCAGCAGTTCCATAACCGGGACAGGTGAAGAGACCCAGTACTTC
13,TRBJ1-1,NA,TRBV30,many,CAWSFWGNTEAFF,TGTGCCTGGAGTTTCTGGGGGAACACTGAAGCTTTCTTT
15,TRBJ1-1,NA,TRBV2,many,CASILERLRDTEAFF,TGTGCCAGCATCCTAGAGCGGCTGAGGGACACTGAAGCTTTCTTT
14,TRBJ1-2,TRBD1,TRBV28,NA,CASSPSGQNIGYTF,TGTGCCAGCAGTCCGTCGGGACAGAACATTGGCTACACCTTC
16,TRBJ2-7,NA,TRBV6-1,many,CASSPVQQVQLREQYF,TGTGCCAGCAGCCCCGTCCAACAGGTTCAGTTACGGGAGCAGTACTTC
15,TRBJ2-7,NA,TRBV7-8,many,CASSPWVMSSYEQYF,TGTGCCAGCAGCCCCTGGGTGATGAGCTCCTACGAGCAGTACTTC
15,TRBJ2-7,NA,TRBV7-8,few,CASSLEGVGSGEQYF,TGTGCCAGCAGCTTAGAGGGGGTGGGTAGCGGGGAGCAGTACTTC
14,TRBJ2-7,NA,TRBV30,many,CARSSAGPQVEQYF,TGTGCTCGCTCCTCTGCTGGGCCCCAGGTCGAGCAGTACTTC
15,TRBJ1-6,TRBD1,TRBV28,many,CASSGSGQGNSPLHF,TGTGCCAGCAGTGGGTCGGGACAGGGCAATTCACCCCTCCACTTT
17,TRBJ2-7,NA,TRBV20-1,many,CSAEAPASRGSSYEQYF,TGCAGTGCTGAGGCCCCCGCTTCACGGGGGAGCTCCTACGAGCAGTACTTC
16,TRBJ2-5,TRBD2,TRBV11-2,many,CASSTPTSGGLKPQYF,TGTGCCAGCAGCACGCCTACTAGCGGGGGGCTCAAGCCCCAGTACTTC
15,TRBJ2-6,TRBD1,TRBV27,NA,CASSFIQGAANVLTF,TGTGCCAGCAGTTTCATACAGGGGGCAGCCAACGTCCTGACTTTC
13,TRBJ1-1,NA,TRBV7-2,many,CASSLAESLEAFF,TGTGCCAGCAGCTTAGCGGAATCTCTTGAAGCTTTCTTT
17,TRBJ2-6,NA,TRBV5-1,many,CASSYQGGLGGANVLTF,TGCGCCAGCAGCTACCAAGGAGGCCTGGGAGGGGCCAACGTCCTGACTTTC
14,TRBJ2-5,NA,TRBV28,NA,CASSLTVGRETQYF,TGTGCCAGCAGTTTAACCGTGGGGAGAGAGACCCAGTACTTC
15,TRBJ1-1,TRBD1,TRBV6-1,many,CASRPLQDRGARAFF,TGTGCCAGCAGACCTCTGCAGGACAGGGGGGCGAGGGCTTTCTTT
14,TRBJ2-2,NA,TRBV7-8,many,CASSPRQADTELFF,TGTGCCAGCAGCCCGAGACAGGCCGATACGGAGCTGTTTTTT
15,TRBJ1-2,TRBD1,TRBV6-1,many,CASRRRQGEATGYTF,TGTGCCAGCAGGCGCCGACAGGGTGAAGCGACTGGCTACACCTTC